What follows are 7 T cell receptor beta chains derived from one specimen sequenced in a study of CD8 T cells in Susac syndrome. Roughly 0.5 to 1 ug RNA was reverse transcribed with random hexamers. TCRdb processed the immunoSEQ multiplex PCR reads anew with MiXCR; each CDR3 protein has one entry. The data contain 100,000 to 150,000 distinct CDR3 sequences, just under 95% of them singletons. Specimen: CD8+ T cells from PBMCs. The receptors originated from a human donor with Susac syndrome.

The chain employs TRBV12-3 or TRBV12-4 and TRBJ2-5, with 9 bases lining up with TRBD1. This CDR3 spans 15 amino acids. Unmatched junction bases numbered 7, after V lost 3 bases and J lost 5 bases. The CDR3 loop is CASSFGTGWMETQYF. For the CDR3, the DNA is TGTGCCAGCAGTTTTGGGACAGGGTGGATGGAGACCCAGTACTTC.

The CDR3 DNA follows: TGTGCCAGCAGCCCGTCCTGGAGCGGGAATGAATACGAGCAGTACTTC. It encodes CASSPSWSGNEYEQYF. V usage is TRBV3-1 and J usage is TRBJ2-7; 7 bases fit TRBD2. Germline CDR1 and CDR2: LGHDT and YNNKEL (reference sequence). The CDR3 is made up of 16 amino acids. J lost 4 bases, V lost 4 bases, and 13 bases had no gene match.

J is TRBJ2-1 and V is TRBV7-3; 11 bases map to TRBD2. The CDR3 contains 15 residues. Germline-derived CDR1 and CDR2 are SGHTA and FQGTGA. The V segment lost 3 bases and the J segment 8 bases; nucleotides outside the gene matches: 6. CDR3 nucleotide sequence: TGTGCCAGCAGCTTTGGTACTAGCGGGGGAGATGAGCAGTTCTTC. This codes for CASSFGTSGGDEQFF. Based on the CDR3 plus reference TRBV7-3 and TRBJ2-1, the full variable domain is GAGVSQTPSNKVTEKGKYVELRCDPISGHTALYWYRQSLGQGPEFLIYFQGTGAADDSGLPNDRFFAVRPEGSVSTLKIQRTERGDSAVYLCASSFGTSGGDEQFFGPGTRLTVL.

The chain links TRBV3-1 to TRBJ1-2; 9 bases are a match to TRBD1. Germline V gene data show CDR1 as LGHDT and CDR2 as YNNKEL (reference sequence). The CDR3 extends over 16 amino acids. V was pared by 4 bases and J by 7 bases, with 13 bases of the junction left unmatched. The CDR3 protein is CASSPRQGEAISGYTF. CDR3 nucleotides: TGTGCCAGCAGCCCTAGACAGGGGGAGGCTATAAGTGGCTACACCTTC.

CDR3 loop: CASRPHPQGVLDGYTF. The CDR3 DNA reads TGTGCCAGCAGGCCACATCCCCAGGGGGTGCTGGATGGCTACACCTTC. The V and J genes are TRBV12-3 or TRBV12-4 and TRBJ1-2; TRBD1 matches at 7 bases. V shed 6 bases and J 6 bases; nucleotides not matched to a gene: 16. There are 16 residues in the CDR3.

V and J are TRBV20-1 and TRBJ1-1; unclear D gene. Trimming stripped 1 base from V and 4 bases from J, with 13 bases between. Per the germline V gene, CDR1 is DFQATT and CDR2 is SNEGSKA (reference sequence). CDR3 length: 14 amino acids. CDR3 loop: CSARGDPSSTEAFF. DNA for the CDR3: TGCAGTGCTAGAGGCGACCCCTCAAGCACTGAAGCTTTCTTT.

This clonotype came up once. V gene TRBV7-9 combines with J gene TRBJ2-1; D unclear. This CDR3 has 11 residues. The V end was cut by 1 base, the J end by 9 bases, with 4 bases between. Germline V gives CDR1 SEHNR, CDR2 FQNEAQ (reference sequence). The CDR3 nucleotides read TGTGCCAGCAGCTTAGTTGTTGAGCAGTTCTTC. Protein sequence: CASSLVVEQFF.